The 13 T cell receptor beta chains in this list originate from one sample, sequenced in a study of control samples from healthy donors and cancer patients (dated by TCRdb to 2018 to 2021). The receptor library was made with the immunoSEQ multiplex PCR assay. The clones in this table, taken by TCRdb from immuneACCESS, are in-frame only. Not every clone is retained; where verified, under half of the shortfall comes from an unresolved V gene, and the cause of the rest is unknown. This sample has 100,000 to 150,000 clones in its table, and over 75% of those were observed once. The ten largest clonotypes hold 1.5% to 2% of the sample. Source material: blood. These receptors were collected from a man between 18 and 35 years old in good health.

The chain links TRBV7-6 to TRBJ2-1, with TRBD1 identical over 7 bases. This CDR3 has 16 amino acids. Trimming at V came to 5 bases and at J to 5 bases, leaving 12 bases not matched to a gene. Germline lookup yields CDR1 SGHVS and CDR2 FNYEAQ. CDR3 DNA: TGTGCCAGCAGCGAAACGCGGACAGGCGAAAACAATGAGCAGTTCTTC. It is translated as CASSETRTGENNEQFF. Full variable domain (missing parts from reference TRBV7-6 and TRBJ2-1): GAGVSQSPRYKVTKRGQDVALRCDPISGHVSLYWYRQALGQGPEFLTYFNYEAQQDKSGLPNDRFSAERPEGSISTLTIQRTEQRDSAMYRCASSETRTGENNEQFFGPGTRLTVL.

This chain joins TRBV19 and TRBJ2-7, with TRBD2 matching 13 bases. The CDR3 is 16 residues long. Germline lookup yields CDR1 LNHDA and CDR2 SQIVND (reference sequence). V lost 2 bases, J lost 5 bases, and 6 bases stayed unmatched. Written as DNA, the CDR3 is TGTGCCAGTAGTATAATTGGACTAGCGGGAGTTAACGAGCAGTACTTC. This gives the protein CASSIIGLAGVNEQYF.

The gene calls are TRBV10-3 and TRBJ1-2; 9 positions match TRBD1. Per germline, CDR1 ENHRY and CDR2 SYGVKD. This CDR3 has 14 amino acids. The V segment lost 7 bases and the J segment 8 bases; nucleotides outside the gene matches: 11. The CDR3 coding sequence is TGTGCCATCACCTGGGACAGGGAGGCTCGGGGCTACACCTTC. It codes for CAITWDREARGYTF.

The rearrangement joins TRBV28 to TRBJ1-1; a possible D gene is TRBD1 (6 bases). The germline V and J ends were trimmed by 5 bases and 2 bases, with 9 bases remaining between them. Germline CDR1 reads MDHEN; CDR2 reads SYDVKM. CDR3 length: 13 amino acids. The DNA of the CDR3 is TGTGCCAGCAGTCAACAGGGAAACACTGAAGCTTTCTTT. This sequence encodes CASSQQGNTEAFF.

Ten or more counts support this clone. This chain connects TRBV5-1 to TRBJ2-3, with D tentatively TRBD1 (6 bases). The CDR3 is 15 residues long. V shed 4 bases and J shed 2 bases, with 14 bases lying between them. From germline, CDR1 is SGHRS and CDR2 YFSETQ. The CDR3 DNA reads as TGCGCCAGCAGCCCGTTACAGGGAAACACAGATACGCAGTATTTT. Translation: CASSPLQGNTDTQYF.

The CDR3 sequence is CASSLSLRRGNEQFF. The CDR3, as DNA: TGTGCCAGCAGTTTAAGTTTGCGCAGGGGCAATGAGCAGTTCTTC. This chain joins TRBV27 and TRBJ2-1; possible D gene TRBD1, 6 bases. The ends were cut back, 2 bases at V and 6 bases at J, with 14 bases in the middle. From germline, CDR1 is MNHEY and CDR2 SMNVEV (reference sequence). The CDR3 has 15 amino acids.

The J gene is TRBJ1-3, the V gene TRBV14; TRBD1 is a possible D gene (5 bases). V lost 6 bases, J lost 4 bases, and 22 bases lay in between. The CDR3 covers 17 residues. Germline V gene lookup returns CDR1 SGHDN and CDR2 FVKESK. The CDR3 protein is CASSPHFGTPAGNTIYF. CDR3 in DNA: TGTGCCAGCAGTCCCCACTTTGGGACCCCGGCCGGAAACACCATATATTTT. Full variable domain (remainder filled in from reference TRBV14 and TRBJ1-3): EAGVTQFPSHSVIEKGQTVTLRCDPISGHDNLYWYRRVMGKEIKFLLHFVKESKQDESGMPNNRFLAERTGGTYSTLKVQPAELEDSGVYFCASSPHFGTPAGNTIYFGEGSWLTVV.

The gene calls are TRBV3-1 (or the pseudogene TRBV3-2) and TRBJ2-7, with D unclear. The CDR3 has 14 amino acids. The germline gives CDR1 LGHDT, CDR2 YNNKEL (reference sequence). Between the trimmed V and J ends, which lost 1 base and 3 bases, there was a span of 10 bases. CDR3 bases: TGTGCCAGCAGCCAAGCTTGGCCGAACTACGAGCAGTACTTC. Translation gives CASSQAWPNYEQYF.

In nucleotides, the CDR3 is TGTGCCAGTAGTCGTCGGTTGGGCGCTGGGGCCAACGTCCTGACTTTC. This gives the protein CASSRRLGAGANVLTF. This rearrangement joins TRBV19 to TRBJ2-6; no definite D call. The CDR3 has 16 amino acids. V lost 5 bases, J lost 2 bases, and 13 bases lay in between. Germline V gene sequence: CDR1 LNHDA, CDR2 SQIVND (reference sequence).

The chain links TRBV14 to TRBJ2-3, with 7 bases fitting TRBD2. Germline V lookup: CDR1 SGHDN, CDR2 FVKESK. J gave up 2 bases and V 0 bases, and 8 bases lay outside the gene matches. This CDR3 has 17 residues. The CDR3 loop is CASSQDFIAGPTDTQYF. Here the CDR3 DNA reads TGTGCCAGCAGCCAAGATTTCATAGCGGGCCCCACAGATACGCAGTATTTT.

This clone was seen a few times. V is TRBV18 and J is TRBJ2-7, with D maybe TRBD2 (6 bases). The CDR3 has 15 amino acids. CDR1 is KGHSH and CDR2 is LQKENI in the germline V gene. Trimming removed 3 bases at V and 0 bases at J, with 12 bases between. The CDR3 DNA reads TGTGCCAGCTCACCCTTTAGCGGATACTCCTACGAGCAGTACTTC. Its translation is CASSPFSGYSYEQYF.

This chain connects TRBV12-3 or TRBV12-4 to TRBJ1-1, with D maybe TRBD1 (5 bases). The germline V and J ends were trimmed by 7 bases and 2 bases, with 11 bases remaining between them. This CDR3 spans 13 amino acids. DNA of the CDR3: TGTGCCAGCATGTCCGGGGCTAACACTGAAGCTTTCTTT. It yields the protein CASMSGANTEAFF.

This chain links TRBV3-1 (or the pseudogene TRBV3-2) with TRBJ2-3; D gene ambiguous. The V end was cut by 4 bases, the J end by 8 bases, with 10 bases between. Per germline, CDR1 LGHDT and CDR2 YNNKEL (reference sequence). The CDR3 runs to 12 residues. CDR3 in amino acids: CASSPPLGTQYF. CDR3 in DNA: TGTGCCAGCAGCCCCCCTCTTGGTACGCAGTATTTT.